This TCR beta chain was sequenced in a study of blood T cell repertoires in COVID-19. Germline loops: CDR1 SGHNT, CDR2 YYREEE (reference sequence). The CDR3 is made up of 14 amino acids. The V gene lost 2 bases and the J gene lost 1 base, with 6 bases spanning the gap. The authors' processing: Estimation of nucleated cell counts relied on the amplification of reference gene primers. TCRdb keeps only in-frame clones here, not all; method: immunoSEQ multiplex PCR. V and J calls and clone size are as listed in that table; D and trimming were resolved from the DNA. This sample has about 140,000 clones, with 70% to 80% found just once.

Sequencing used peripheral blood. The V call is TRBV5-4, the J call TRBJ2-2; D perhaps matches TRBD1 (5 bases). The TCR comes from a man between 60 and 70 years old with acute or convalescent COVID-19. In DNA, the CDR3 is TGTGCCAGCAGCTTCGGACAGAACACCGGGGAGCTGTTTTTT. Translated: CASSFGQNTGELFF.